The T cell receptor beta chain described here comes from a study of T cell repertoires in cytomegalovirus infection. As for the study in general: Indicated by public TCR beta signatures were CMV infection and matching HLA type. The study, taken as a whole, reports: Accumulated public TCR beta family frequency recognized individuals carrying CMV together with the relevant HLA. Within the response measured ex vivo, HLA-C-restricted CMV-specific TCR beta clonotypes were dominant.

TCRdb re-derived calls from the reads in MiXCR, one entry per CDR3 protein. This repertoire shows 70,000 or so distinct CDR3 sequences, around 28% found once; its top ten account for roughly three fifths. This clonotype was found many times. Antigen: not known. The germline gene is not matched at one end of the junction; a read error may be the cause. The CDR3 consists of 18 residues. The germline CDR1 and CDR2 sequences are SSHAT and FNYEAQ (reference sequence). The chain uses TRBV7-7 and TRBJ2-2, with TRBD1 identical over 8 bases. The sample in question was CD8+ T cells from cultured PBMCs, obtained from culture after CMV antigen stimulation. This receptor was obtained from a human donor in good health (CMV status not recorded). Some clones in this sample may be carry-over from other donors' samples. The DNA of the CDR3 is TGTGCTAGCAGCTCCACTATGATCAGGGGGCCCGGCACCGGGGAGCTGTTTTTT. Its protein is CASSSTMIRGPGTGELFF.